This T cell receptor (beta chain) was found in a study of breast tumors, draining lymph nodes, adjacent tissues. Findings of the study overall: Findings are consistent with lymph node origin and intratumoral expansion of most tumor T cells.

After removal of 5 bases from V and 0 bases from J, the junction contained 11 bases not matched to a gene. The CDR3 length is 18 residues. From the multiplex PCR reads, TCRdb called clonotypes with MiXCR, one entry per CDR3 protein. This table holds about 130,000 distinct CDR3 sequences, 20% to 25% found once. Samples came from axillary lymph nodes draining the breast cancer. The sample holds many counts of this clonotype. Its antigen is not identified. The material sequenced was axillary lymph node tissue. The clonotype comes from a female donor with breast cancer. Some clones in this sample may be carry-over from other donors' samples. This chain connects TRBV12-3 or TRBV12-4 to TRBJ2-3, with 10 bases lining up with TRBD2. The CDR3 nucleotides read TGTGCCAGCAGTCGAAGCTTCGGACTAGCGGCTAGCACAGATACGCAGTATTTT. Translation: CASSRSFGLAASTDTQYF.